The present T cell receptor beta chain was sequenced within a study of blood T cell repertoires in COVID-19. Study background: Specimens from acute and convalescent COVID-19 originated in the United States, Italy and Spain.

In the original workflow: From reference gene primer amplification, estimates of nucleated cell counts were derived. Sequencing used immunoSEQ multiplex PCR; TCRdb keeps in-frame clones, though not all of them. V and J calls and clone size are copied from that table; D and trimming were computed from the DNA. The repertoire holds 200,000 to 300,000 clones, with over 75% as singletons. The sequenced material came from peripheral blood. The sequence was collected from a woman aged 25 to 45 with acute or convalescent COVID-19.

CDR3 loop: CASKEGGGQGGTEAFF. CDR3 bases: TGTGCCAGCAAAGAAGGTGGGGGCCAGGGCGGCACTGAAGCTTTCTTT. The chain carries TRBV2 and TRBJ1-1; a possible D gene is TRBD1 (6 bases). V lost 7 bases and J lost 4, with 22 bases in between. Germline CDR1 and CDR2: SNHLY and FYNNEI. CDR3 length equals 16 residues.